This T cell receptor beta chain was obtained from a study of cytomegalovirus exposure and HLA in healthy donors. Study summary: Later, an analysis reported that the 120 or so validation repertoires had used the same platform as the roughly 680 first-cohort repertoires. Study outcomes and limitations: High specificity and sensitivity for cytomegalovirus status were reported for the classifier. A list of 150 to 200 TCR beta chains associated with cytomegalovirus was given.

To note about this clone: As yet, its antigen is unknown.

Donors came from a validation cohort of approximately 110 subjects, distinct from the first 666-subject cohort. Germline lookup yields CDR1 KGHSH and CDR2 LQKENI. Unmatched junction bases numbered 7, after V lost 3 bases and J lost 6 bases. There are 15 residues in the CDR3. This table comes from immunoSEQ multiplex PCR, and its TCRdb copy is limited to in-frame clones, with some not included. The repertoire holds over 150,000 clones, with approximately 87% as singletons. Sequences were obtained from PBMCs. The chain combines TRBV18 with TRBJ2-1; 8 bases align to TRBD2. The source is a woman aged 25 to 45 in good health and CMV-seronegative. This CDR3 is CASSPTGTRPNEQFF. The CDR3 coding sequence is TGTGCCAGCTCACCTACCGGGACTAGGCCCAATGAGCAGTTCTTC.